This T cell receptor (beta chain) was recorded in a study of shared clonotypes between healthy human individuals (dated by TCRdb to about 2020). Context from the whole study: Two women and a few men aged 18 to 49 years were included in the cohort. For each donor, three plates each were used for CD4 naive and CD4 memory, two plates were used for CD8 naive, and one plate was used for CD8 memory. To estimate repertoire size and how much clonotypes are shared between individuals, the study performed deep sequencing of blood TCR repertoires from 4 to 6 healthy adults. To increase sequencing depth and limit assay-specific biases, different laboratories used diverse techniques to prepare libraries and sequence TCR repertoires. Between about 0.94 and 8.9 billion PBMCs per donor were obtained by leukapheresis. Overall study outcomes, separate from this receptor: Higher generation probabilities were observed for clonotypes shared by all four sorted-subset donors than for non-shared clonotypes. The genetic and exposure-history diversity represented was limited by the small number of donors. Across four donors, about 5.2% of naive CD4, 3.5% of naive CD8, approximately 2.5% of memory CD4, and approximately 0.42% of memory CD8 clonotypes were shared. Only blood was sampled, and tissue TCR repertoires likely differ from those in blood. Estimated clonotype richness was generally larger for naive than for memory subsets. Incomplete sequencing was indicated by rarefaction of sorted-subset datasets, despite the large sequencing depth. Pairwise subsampling led to the expectation that sequencing depth would affect the degree of clonotype sharing among donors.

Remarks on this clone: It lacks a known antigen. No much larger clonotype is one base removed from it; base qualities were not supplied.

The CDR3 spans 14 residues, from the cysteine through the phenylalanine. The kept DNA is CDR3 alone, 42 bases in frame from the first base. From a lookup of the germline V gene, CDR1 and CDR2 are MNHNS and SASEGT. V is cut by 1 base and J by 0 bases, and the space between the germline ends is 4 bases. TCR CDR3 regions were amplified from genomic DNA by multiplex PCR using the deep immunoSEQ assay. Genomic DNA extracted from each cell subset was distributed evenly over all wells of several immunoSEQ 96-well plates, and each plate served as one replicate. For sorted subsets, 150 to 250 ng of genomic DNA, equivalent to some 30,000 T cell genomes, went into each replicate PCR. Purified libraries were quantified with a Qubit 3.0 fluorometer, sized on a Bioanalyzer 2100, and re-quantified with the KAPA Library Quantification kit. Each immunoSEQ 96-well plate was sequenced on its own single-read 150-cycle Illumina NextSeq 550 flow cell. Under the source paper's analysis protocol: Because the immunoSEQ output included only junctional sequences and no quality scores, the filtering could not be the same as the filtering used for full-length reads. Sequences were annotated with PyIR, a Python wrapper for IgBLAST v1.9, and V/J genes and CDR3 were assigned using IMGT germline references. Reads were filtered out if the reads had weak V/J assignments (E-value above 1e-6), no CDR3, stop codons, out-of-frame junctions, or ambiguous translated residues. V3J clonotypes were defined as sequences sharing an identical inferred V gene, J gene, and CDR3 amino acid sequence. Percentage overlap between repertoires was calculated by dividing the number of shared unique clonotypes by the size of the smaller repertoire. Repertoire richness was assessed with RTK rarefaction, the Chao1 estimator, and Recon v2.1 estimates of unobserved clonotypes. OLGA was used to compute generation probabilities for all TCRbeta clonotypes that the gDNA method yielded from a handful of donors. The immuneACCESS repertoire file appears here via TCRdb, limited to in-frame rearrangements. These files lack a portion of the clones; in checked studies, under half of the deficit traces to unresolved V genes, and the cause of the others is not known. From that table come the V and J calls and clone size; the DNA was used to work out D and trimming. Across this sample there are about 1 million clones, with 75% to 80% seen only once. The ten biggest clones cover about 0.52% of the sample.

The donors were healthy, HIV-negative adults with no recently reported acute infections or vaccinations. Every donor was a Caucasian adult residing in Nashville, Tennessee, USA. CD4+ T cells were enriched by magnetic negative selection, after which naive cells were positively selected on CD45RA and the negative fraction was taken as the memory subset. Blood was obtained by leukapheresis, after which PBMCs were separated by Ficoll-Histopaque density gradient centrifugation and cryopreserved in liquid nitrogen vapor phase. Analytical flow cytometry was used to check the purity and quantity of every magnetically sorted T cell population. From each sorted fraction, genomic DNA was isolated and quantified by UV absorbance on a Nanodrop 2000c.

This clonotype originated in a man between 18 and 29 years old in good health. Some clones in this sample may be carry-over from other donors' samples. The sequenced sample consisted of memory CD4+ T cells from PBMCs. The label giving this sample's cell subset or site can be read as: CD45RA-negative fraction. The chain couples TRBV6-1 to TRBJ2-4, with the D gene not confidently named. Here is the DNA: TGTGCCAGCAGTGAAGGCGCAGCCAAAAACATTCAGTACTTC. Its amino acids are CASSEGAAKNIQYF.